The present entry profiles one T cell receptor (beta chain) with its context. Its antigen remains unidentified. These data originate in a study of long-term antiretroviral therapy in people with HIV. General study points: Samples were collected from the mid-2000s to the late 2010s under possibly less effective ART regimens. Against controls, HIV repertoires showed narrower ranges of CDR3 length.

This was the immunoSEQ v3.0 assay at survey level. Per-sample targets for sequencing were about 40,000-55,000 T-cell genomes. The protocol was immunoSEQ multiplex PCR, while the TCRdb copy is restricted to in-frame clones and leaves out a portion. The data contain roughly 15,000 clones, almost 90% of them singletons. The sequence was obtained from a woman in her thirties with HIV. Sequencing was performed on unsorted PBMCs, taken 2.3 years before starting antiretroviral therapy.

The CDR3 reads CASSSRDSFLGQETQYF. The CDR3 DNA is TGTGCCAGCAGCTCGCGGGACAGTTTCCTTGGCCAAGAGACCCAGTACTTC. The V call is TRBV7-9, the J call TRBJ2-5; D might be TRBD1 (7 bases). Trimming shortened V by 4 bases and J by 1 base, and 19 bases separated the two germline ends. The CDR3 has 17 residues. CDR1 is SEHNR, CDR2 FQNEAQ, per germline (reference sequence).